This T cell receptor (beta chain) emerged from a study of T cells in Graves' hyperthyroidism and ophthalmopathy. From germline, CDR1 is LNHDA and CDR2 SQIVND (reference sequence). The V end was cut by 6 bases, the J end by 1 base, with 12 bases between. The CDR3 has 14 amino acids. Amplified regions were TCR beta CDR3 sequences from RNA transcripts. During a first-round RT-PCR of the TCR CDR3, the HTBI primer set was used. TCRdb processed the multiplex PCR reads anew with MiXCR; each CDR3 protein has one entry. The sample has 530,000 or so distinct CDR3 sequences, 17% seen once; the top ten hold roughly a sixth. Clinical Activity Scores of at least 3, NOSPECS grades of at least 4 and durations under 3 months characterized ophthalmopathy patients. Based on clinical symptoms, serum thyroxine and TRAb, thyroid ultrasound and orbital computed tomography, diagnoses were reached.

The material sequenced was blood. The sequence was collected from a woman aged 18-29 years with Graves' ophthalmopathy. The V call is TRBV19, the J call TRBJ1-1, with a possible D match to TRBD1 (5 bases). CDR3 protein: CASSTDSENTEAFF. The CDR3 coding sequence is TGTGCCAGTAGCACAGACAGCGAGAACACTGAAGCTTTCTTT.